The rows below give T cell receptor beta chains drawn from one sample of a study of OX40 agonist ivuxolimab in advanced cancers. Sequencing was performed with immunoSEQ multiplex PCR; in TCRdb, only in-frame clones are kept and a portion is missing. This table has approximately 75,000 clones, 90% appearing once. The sequenced sample was CD4+ or CD8+ T cells sorted from blood, obtained in a trial of the OX40 agonist ivuxolimab. These TCRs come from an adult with an advanced solid tumor such as melanoma, head and neck, liver or kidney cancer. Both conserved end residues are part of each CDR3. D genes are given only for firm matches. The listing skips clone size in some rows; elsewhere it reads once, few, many or a size class.

-,TRBJ1-2,13,-,TRBV19,TGTGCCAGTAGTCGAACAGGTTTCTATGGCTACACCTTC,CASSRTGFYGYTF
-,TRBJ1-1,12,few,TRBV30,TGTGCCTGGAGTGGACTAGGGACTGAAGCTTTCTTT,CAWSGLGTEAFF
-,TRBJ2-5,12,few,TRBV18,TGTGCCAGCTCGTCGGATCAAGAGACCCAGTACTTC,CASSSDQETQYF
-,TRBJ2-1,18,-,TRBV4-1,TGCGCCAGCAGCCAAGACCAACCCGAAGGGTCGCTCTACAATGAGCAGTTCTTC,CASSQDQPEGSLYNEQFF
TRBD2,TRBJ2-7,15,-,TRBV11-2,TGTGCCAGCAGTTGGACTAGCGGGAACCAATACGAGCAGTACTTC,CASSWTSGNQYEQYF
-,TRBJ2-1,14,-,TRBV29-1,TGCAGCGTTGAAGGCAGGGTGTCCTACAATGAGCAGTTCTTC,CSVEGRVSYNEQFF
TRBD2,TRBJ2-5,16,once,TRBV28,TGTGCCAGCAGATATACAGCGGGGGGGATTAAAGAGACCCAGTACTTC,CASRYTAGGIKETQYF
-,TRBJ1-3,16,-,TRBV7-2,TGTGCCAGCAGTCTATGGGGTGGAGGGTCTGGAAACACCATATATTTT,CASSLWGGGSGNTIYF
-,TRBJ1-2,17,-,TRBV5-4,TGTGCCAGCAGCCCACCGGGGGAAACCGGGGGCCACTATGGCTACACCTTC,CASSPPGETGGHYGYTF
-,TRBJ2-3,14,-,TRBV5-1,TGCGCCAGCGGACATCGACAGGTCACAGATACGCAGTATTTT,CASGHRQVTDTQYF
-,TRBJ1-5,10,-,TRBV4-2,TGTCGACGGGCGAATCAGCCCCAGCATTTT,CRRANQPQHF
TRBD1,TRBJ1-5,15,few,TRBV10-3,TGTGCCATCAGTGAGGAGGGGGCGAGCAATCAGCCCCAGCATTTT,CAISEEGASNQPQHF
-,TRBJ2-1,11,-,TRBV18,TGTGCCAGCTCACCATCGGATGAGCAGTTCTTC,CASSPSDEQFF
TRBD1,TRBJ1-4,18,-,TRBV4-2,TGTGCCAGCAGCCAGGCCGGGACAGGGGGTATGGCTAATGAAAAACTGTTTTTT,CASSQAGTGGMANEKLFF
TRBD1,TRBJ1-4,14,-,TRBV10-3,TGTGCCGTGAGGACAGGAGCAACTAATGAAAAACTGTTTTTT,CAVRTGATNEKLFF
-,TRBJ1-3,18,-,TRBV5-6,TGTGCCAGCACCCTTCGGAAGACAGGCGCTAGCTCTGGAAACACCATATATTTT,CASTLRKTGASSGNTIYF
-,TRBJ2-7,17,-,TRBV5-4,TGTGCCAGCAGCTTATCAGCGCCGTGGGGAAGCGAATACGAGCAGTACTTC,CASSLSAPWGSEYEQYF
-,TRBJ2-7,14,-,TRBV30,TGTGCCTGGAGTGTTGCACAGGGCGCCTACGAGCAGTACTTC,CAWSVAQGAYEQYF
TRBD1,TRBJ1-1,15,once,TRBV13,TGTGCCAGCAGCTTTCCCGCGACAGGGGTATATGAAGCTTTCTTT,CASSFPATGVYEAFF
-,TRBJ2-2,14,-,TRBV18,TGTGCCAGCTCACAGTTTCGCGGCACCGGGGAGCTGTTTTTT,CASSQFRGTGELFF
-,TRBJ2-7,16,-,TRBV18,TGTGCCAGCTCACCGGCGGTGGGCCGACAATCCTACGAGCAGTACTTC,CASSPAVGRQSYEQYF
-,TRBJ1-4,16,-,TRBV28,TGTGCCACCCTTGGGGTAGACAGCAGAGCTAATGAAAAACTGTTTTTT,CATLGVDSRANEKLFF
-,TRBJ1-3,15,few,TRBV30,TGTGCCTGGAGTGTCCACGTCGGGTCCGGAAACACCATATATTTT,CAWSVHVGSGNTIYF
-,TRBJ2-5,11,-,TRBV5-1,TGCGCCAGCAGATACGAAGAGACCCAGTACTTC,CASRYEETQYF